The 32 T cell receptor beta chains below all came from one sample that was sequenced in a study of blood T cells in healthy people across ages. For the second PCR, which ran for 7 to 11 cycles, a sample-barcoded 5' primer and a J-beta primer mix were used. TCRdb re-called the 5' RACE reads with MiXCR, one entry per CDR3 protein. The sample has more than 1,000,000 distinct CDR3 sequences; around 25% are singletons. These data also formed part of another study, on T cells of mothers and their children.

The sequenced material came from blood. The receptors here all came from a girl aged 2-9 years in good health.

The chain is built from TRBV4-1 and TRBJ2-5, with D possibly called TRBD1 or TRBD2 (5 bases each). CDR3 length equals 14 residues. Trimming left V 4 bases short and J 5 bases short, with 14 bases between. CDR1 and CDR2 (germline): MGHRA, YSYEKL. In nucleotides, the CDR3 is TGCGCCAGCAGCCTGGCTATGGGGGTGGAGACCCAGTACTTC. Amino acid sequence: CASSLAMGVETQYF.

The genes are TRBV20-1 and TRBJ2-5; a weak D match, TRBD2 (6 bases). The V end lost 2 bases, the J end lost 5 bases, and 12 bases lay between the germline ends. Germline CDR1 is DFQATT and CDR2 is SNEGSKA (reference sequence). The CDR3 runs to 13 residues. The CDR3 spells CSARQGLMETQYF. Here the CDR3 DNA reads TGCAGTGCTAGACAGGGACTTATGGAGACCCAGTACTTC.

The chain joins TRBV7-9 to TRBJ2-2; 8 bases agree with TRBD2. CDR1 SEHNR and CDR2 FQNEAQ come from the germline V gene (reference sequence). The V segment lost 9 bases and the J segment 2 bases; nucleotides outside the gene matches: 5. The CDR3 consists of 14 residues. The CDR3 nucleotides read TGTGCCAGAAGCGGGAGCCTTAACACCGGGGAGCTGTTTTTT. It specifies CARSGSLNTGELFF.

V and J are TRBV6-5 and TRBJ1-5; 9 bases map to TRBD1. The junction had 7 bases not matched to a gene; V was cut back by 6 bases and J by 4 bases. The CDR3 totals 15 residues. Germline V gene data show CDR1 as MNHEY and CDR2 as SVGAGI. CDR3 DNA: TGTGCCAGCAGCTATACAGGGGGCGGTAATCAGCCCCAGCATTTT. Translation: CASSYTGGGNQPQHF.

In its sample, this clonotype was seen a few times. The gene calls are TRBV27 and TRBJ2-2; TRBD1 matches at 7 bases. CDR1 and CDR2 from the germline V gene are MNHEY and SMNVEV (reference sequence). This CDR3 has 16 residues. Trimming removed 6 bases from V and 7 bases from J; junction bases left unmatched: 14. The CDR3 protein is CASSSTGTAYLGELFF. CDR3 in DNA: TGTGCCAGCAGCTCTACCGGGACAGCCTATCTCGGGGAGCTGTTTTTT.

This clonotype was seen more than once but under ten times. The V call is TRBV24-1, the J call TRBJ1-4; a possible D gene is TRBD1 (5 bases). This CDR3 is built from 17 residues. Germline assignment: CDR1 KGHDR and CDR2 SFDVKD. Trimming stripped 2 bases from V and 1 base from J, with 13 bases between. The DNA for the CDR3 is TGTGCCACCAGTGATTCCTACGGGGACGTAACTAATGAAAAACTGTTTTTT. This encodes CATSDSYGDVTNEKLFF.

The CDR3 nucleotides are TGTGCCAGCAGTGCGGGGGGGCCGACCTATGGCTACACCTTC. Amino acids: CASSAGGPTYGYTF. The chain joins TRBV6-5 to TRBJ1-2; the D gene is possibly TRBD1 (6 bases). The CDR3 contains 14 residues. CDR1 and CDR2 from the germline V gene are MNHEY and SVGAGI. The V gene lost 5 bases and the J gene lost 4 bases, with 14 bases spanning the gap.

This chain uses TRBV2 with TRBJ2-5, with D possibly TRBD2 on 5 matching bases. This CDR3 is 14 amino acids long. Per the germline V gene, CDR1 is SNHLY and CDR2 is FYNNEI. Deletions cut 8 bases from V and 1 base from J, with 14 bases between. The CDR3 nucleotides are TGTGCCAGCGAGACGAGCGGACCCCAAGAGACCCAGTACTTC. Translated: CASETSGPQETQYF.

This clonotype was observed a few times. Because the CDR3 is missing its conserved closing phenylalanine or tryptophan, this is likely a read error. The chain is built from TRBV14 and TRBJ2-5; no firm D call. The J call may not be correct, given that the DNA end is closer to TRBJ2-1. Looked up from germline, CDR1 is SGHDN and CDR2 is FVKESK. The CDR3 is made up of 11 amino acids. The chain's CDR3 is CASSQGPVQFL. In DNA, the CDR3 is TGTGCCAGCAGCCAAGGCCCGGTCCAGTTCCTC.

The table lists this clonotype with a few counts. This rearrangement joins TRBV9 to TRBJ1-1, with TRBD1 as a possible D gene (6 bases). V was pared by 0 bases and J by 7 bases, with 10 bases between. Germline assignment: CDR1 SGDLS and CDR2 YYNGEE. This CDR3 contains 13 residues. The CDR3 DNA sequence: TGTGCCAGCAGCGTAGAAGAGGGGGGTGAAGCTTTCTTT. Protein product: CASSVEEGGEAFF. The full variable domain, with the rest looked up from reference TRBV9 and TRBJ1-1, is DSGVTQTPKHLITATGQRVTLRCSPRSGDLSVYWYQQSLDQGLQFLIQYYNGEERAKGNILERFSAQQFPDLHSELNLSSLELGDSALYFCASSVEEGGEAFFGQGTRLTVV.

This clonotype was seen a few times. This chain joins TRBV18 and TRBJ2-5; D is uncertain. Germline V gives CDR1 KGHSH, CDR2 LQKENI. The CDR3 sequence is 13 residues long. Trimming shortened V by 4 bases and J by 2 bases, and 8 bases separated the two germline ends. The DNA of the CDR3 is TGTGCCAGCTCACAGACTTTTCAAGAGACCCAGTACTTC. This gives the protein CASSQTFQETQYF.

The chain recombines TRBV14 with TRBJ2-5, with D hard to call. CDR3 length: 17 residues. V was pared by 0 bases and J by 13 bases, with 27 bases between. Germline CDR1 is SGHDN and CDR2 is FVKESK. In nucleotides, the CDR3 is TGTGCCAGCAGCCAAGAGGGCACCCCAGTGAACGGGCCTGGGCGGTACTTC. Amino acid sequence: CASSQEGTPVNGPGRYF.

The V call is TRBV20-1, the J call TRBJ2-1; D is unclear. Germline lookup yields CDR1 DFQATT and CDR2 SNEGSKA (reference sequence). The CDR3 has 14 amino acids. CDR3 coding DNA: TGCAGGGCAGCTGAATTAGGCTCCTACAATGAGCAGTTCTTC. This gives the protein CRAAELGSYNEQFF.

The table lists this clonotype with a few counts. The chain links TRBV4-3 to TRBJ2-7, with 7 bases fitting TRBD1. V lost 0 bases and J lost 5; bases outside the gene matches: 10. This CDR3 is built from 16 residues. CDR1 and CDR2 from the germline V gene are LGHNA and YSLEER. The CDR3 DNA reads as TGCGCCAGCAGCCAAGACTACAGGGGAATTGCGGACGAGCAGTACTTC. Its translation is CASSQDYRGIADEQYF.

This clonotype has just a few counts. The chain has TRBV7-3 and TRBJ2-2; D possibly uses TRBD1 or TRBD2 (5 bases each). V lost 5 bases to trimming and J lost 3 bases, with 13 bases between them. The CDR3 is 15 amino acids. The germline V gene encodes CDR1 SGHTA and CDR2 FQGTGA. The CDR3 sequence: CASSPGTLYTGELFF. The CDR3 nucleotides are TGTGCCAGCAGCCCTGGGACCTTATACACCGGGGAGCTGTTTTTT.

Here the CDR3 DNA reads TGCAGTGCAGATGGCGGAGGGGGGAATACGCAGTATTTT. Its protein product is CSADGGGGNTQYF. The chain employs TRBV20-1 and TRBJ2-3, with D perhaps being TRBD1 or TRBD2 (6 bases each). This CDR3 is 13 amino acids long. The V and J ends lost 6 bases and 7 bases respectively, with 17 bases between them. The germline V gene encodes CDR1 DFQATT and CDR2 SNEGSKA (reference sequence).

As to this clonotype: Mismatch with germline at one junction end may stem from a read error. This chain links TRBV11-1 with TRBJ2-7; TRBD2 matches at 8 bases. CDR3 length equals 15 residues. The germline V gene has CDR1 SGHAT and CDR2 FQDESV (reference sequence). CDR3 sequence reads: CASGLQAGAHYEQYF. Written as DNA, the CDR3 is TGTGCCAGCGGCTTACAAGCGGGAGCCCACTACGAGCAGTACTTC.

The CDR3: CASSLGGHGNEQFF. As DNA, the CDR3 is TGTGCCAGCAGTTTAGGGGGACACGGCAATGAGCAGTTCTTC. V and J are TRBV6-6 and TRBJ2-1; a possible D gene is TRBD1 (6 bases). There are 14 residues in the CDR3. Germline CDR1 reads MNHNY; CDR2 reads SVGAGI (reference sequence). The V end lost 4 bases, the J end lost 6 bases, and 13 bases lay between the germline ends.

This clonotype was found a few times. V and J are TRBV24-1 and TRBJ1-1, with 7 bases matching TRBD1. CDR3 size: 14 residues. Losses at the gene ends were 3 bases for V and 9 bases for J; bases not matched to a gene: 9. Looked up from germline, CDR1 is KGHDR and CDR2 is SFDVKD. This CDR3 reads CATSDPRQGIKAFF. The CDR3 nucleotides read TGTGCCACCAGTGATCCTAGACAGGGAATTAAAGCTTTCTTT.

Written as DNA, the CDR3 is TGCAGCGTCGTTACAAGTAGCACAGATACGCAGTATTTT. It specifies CSVVTSSTDTQYF. The chain has TRBV29-1 and TRBJ2-3, with D unclear. The V end was cut by 6 bases, the J end by 0 bases, with 10 bases between. The CDR3 loop spans 13 amino acids. Germline assignment: CDR1 SQVTM and CDR2 ANQGSEA.

V usage is TRBV20-1 and J usage is TRBJ2-5; TRBD2 is a possible D gene (5 bases). The better agreement between TRBJ2-7 and the DNA end casts doubt on the J call. Germline lookup yields CDR1 DFQATT and CDR2 SNEGSKA (reference sequence). The CDR3 loop spans 15 amino acids. The CDR3, as DNA: TGCAGTGCTAGAGGAGTGTTGTGGGAGAACAACGAGCAGTACTTC. Translating it yields CSARGVLWENNEQYF.

CDR3 coding DNA: TGTGCCAGCAGCTTCTTGGCGGCGGGCCAAGAGACCCAGTACTTC. Translation: CASSFLAAGQETQYF. This chain connects TRBV5-6 to TRBJ2-5, with D maybe TRBD2 (5 bases). Germline values: CDR1 SGHDT, CDR2 YYEEEE. The CDR3 is 15 residues long. The V end was cut by 2 bases, the J end by 1 base, with 12 bases between.

Comments on this clonotype: An end of the junction does not agree with germline; a read error may underlie this. This rearrangement joins TRBV12-3 or TRBV12-4 to TRBJ1-5; D is uncertain. This CDR3 has 14 residues. The CDR3: CASGFHRGDQPQHF. Here the CDR3 DNA reads TGTGCCAGCGGTTTTCACAGAGGAGATCAGCCCCAGCATTTT.

The V gene is TRBV7-9, the J gene TRBJ1-4; a possible D gene is TRBD1 (5 bases). Trimming took off 3 bases at V and 8 bases at J, with 10 bases between the two ends. Germline lookup yields CDR1 SEHNR and CDR2 FQNEAQ (reference sequence). The CDR3 is made up of 13 amino acids. The CDR3 nucleotides read TGTGCCAGCAGCTTGGGGACGCCGGAAAAACTGTTTTTT. This gives the protein CASSLGTPEKLFF. Full variable domain (remainder filled in from reference TRBV7-9 and TRBJ1-4): DTGVSQNPRHKITKRGQNVTFRCDPISEHNRLYWYRQTLGQGPEFLTYFQNEAQLEKSRLLSDRFSAERPKGSFSTLEIQRTEQGDSAMYLCASSLGTPEKLFFGSGTQLSVL.

The V and J genes are TRBV4-3 and TRBJ2-7, with 10 bases matching TRBD2. In germline, CDR1 is LGHNA, CDR2 YSLEER. J gave up 2 bases and V 3 bases, and 4 bases lay outside the gene matches. The CDR3 has 15 amino acids. CDR3 region: CASSQHLAGAYEQYF. CDR3 DNA: TGCGCCAGCAGCCAGCATCTAGCGGGGGCCTACGAGCAGTACTTC.

V gene TRBV29-1 combines with J gene TRBJ2-5; maybe TRBD2 (5 bases). Germline V gives CDR1 SQVTM, CDR2 ANQGSEA. The CDR3 is made up of 12 amino acids. V was shortened by 6 bases and J by 3 bases, with 11 bases between the two germline ends. The CDR3 DNA follows: TGCAGCGTCGGGGATTTTAAAGAGACCCAGTACTTC. Translated: CSVGDFKETQYF.

V gene TRBV6-1 combines with J gene TRBJ2-7; 7 bases agree with TRBD1. The germline V gene has CDR1 MNHNS and CDR2 SASEGT. V shed 3 bases and J 6 bases; nucleotides not matched to a gene: 8. The CDR3 is 14 amino acids. This chain's CDR3 is CASSEPGGSAEQYF. The CDR3 DNA reads TGTGCCAGCAGTGAGCCAGGGGGTTCTGCCGAGCAGTACTTC.

The chain uses TRBV11-2 and TRBJ2-5; 8 bases are a match to TRBD2. The DNA end is more similar to TRBJ2-1, so the J call may be wrong. The germline V gene encodes CDR1 SGHAT and CDR2 FQNNGV. The CDR3 length is 15 residues. This chain's CDR3 is CASSLDSYSGTEQFF. CDR3 nucleotides: TGTGCCAGCAGCTTAGATTCTTATAGCGGGACAGAGCAGTTCTTC.

This chain uses TRBV2 with TRBJ1-2; D not certain. The germline CDR1 and CDR2 sequences are SNHLY and FYNNEI. The CDR3 covers 10 residues. Trimming took off 3 bases at V and 4 bases at J, with 0 bases between the two ends. The CDR3 region is CASSDYGYTF. The DNA of the CDR3 is TGTGCCAGCAGTGACTATGGCTACACCTTC.

This clonotype was recorded a few times. The CDR3 is CASSQESDITLPETQYF. The CDR3 DNA reads TGTGCCAGCAGCCAAGAGTCCGACATAACCCTACCAGAGACCCAGTACTTC. The J gene is TRBJ2-5, the V gene TRBV3-1; no clear D gene. The V end lost 0 bases, the J end lost 4 bases, and 18 bases lay between the germline ends. This CDR3 spans 17 amino acids. CDR1 is LGHDT, CDR2 YNNKEL, per germline (reference sequence).

The genes are TRBV7-9 and TRBJ2-5; D possibly matches TRBD1 or TRBD2 (5 bases each). Gene TRBJ2-7 matches the end of the DNA better, so the J call may be wrong. The CDR3 is made up of 15 amino acids. Germline V gene lookup returns CDR1 SEHNR and CDR2 FQNEAQ (reference sequence). CDR3 region: CASSLGPGSTYEQYF. The CDR3, as DNA: TGTGCCAGCAGCTTGGGACCCGGAAGCACCTACGAGCAGTACTTC.

The chain uses TRBV12-3 or TRBV12-4 and TRBJ2-1; 8 bases are a match to TRBD2. This CDR3 contains 16 residues. Trimming took 2 bases from V and 2 from J; bases not matched to a gene: 5. The CDR3 DNA reads as TGTGCCAGCAGTTTAATACCGGGACTAGCCTACAATGAGCAGTTCTTC. It is translated as CASSLIPGLAYNEQFF.